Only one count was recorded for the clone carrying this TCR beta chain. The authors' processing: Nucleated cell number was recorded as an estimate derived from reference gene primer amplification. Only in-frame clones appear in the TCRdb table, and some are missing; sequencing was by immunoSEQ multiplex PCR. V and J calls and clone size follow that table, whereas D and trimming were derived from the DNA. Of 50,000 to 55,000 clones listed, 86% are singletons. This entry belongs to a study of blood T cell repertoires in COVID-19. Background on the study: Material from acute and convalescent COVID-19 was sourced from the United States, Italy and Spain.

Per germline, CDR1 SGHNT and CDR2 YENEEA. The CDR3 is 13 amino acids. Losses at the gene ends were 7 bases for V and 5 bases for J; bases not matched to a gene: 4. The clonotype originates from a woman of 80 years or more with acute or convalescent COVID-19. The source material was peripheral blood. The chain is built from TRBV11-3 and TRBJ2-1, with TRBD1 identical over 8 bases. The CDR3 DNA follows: TGTGCCAGCACCCGGGACAGGCACAATGAGCAGTTCTTC. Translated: CASTRDRHNEQFF. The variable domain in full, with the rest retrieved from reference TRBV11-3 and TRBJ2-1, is EAGVVQSPRYKIIEKKQPVAFWCNPISGHNTLYWYLQNLGQGPELLIRYENEEAVDDSQLPKDRFSAERLKGVDSTLKIQPAELGDSAVYLCASTRDRHNEQFFGPGTRLTVL.